This TCR beta chain is drawn from a study of T cells in Graves' hyperthyroidism and ophthalmopathy. From RNA transcripts, TCR beta CDR3 regions were amplified. The TCR CDR3 first-round RT-PCR relied on the HTBI primer set. TCRdb reanalysed the multiplex PCR reads using MiXCR and keeps one entry per CDR3 protein. Among 650,000 to 700,000 distinct CDR3 sequences listed, approximately 15% were seen once. The CDR3 runs 15 residues. CDR1 is SQVTM, CDR2 ANQGSEA, per germline. Trimming pared 4 bases from V and 1 base from J, leaving 16 bases between. Graves' hyperthyroidism without ophthalmopathy progression within 18 months was termed stable.

This chain uses TRBV29-1 with TRBJ2-5; no clear D gene. The sequence came from a man between 45 and 60 years old with Graves' hyperthyroidism. The sequenced material came from blood. The CDR3 DNA is TGCAGCGTTGGCTCGGGTTCGGTAGCCCAAGAGACCCAGTACTTC. It specifies CSVGSGSVAQETQYF.